Presented here are 2 T cell receptor beta chains from one specimen sequenced in a study of early T cells in non-severe SARS-CoV-2 infection. TCRdb reprocessed the 5' RACE reads with MiXCR, giving one entry per CDR3 protein. The sample holds 54,000 or so distinct CDR3 sequences, about 5.6% seen once. The sequencing input was whole blood. These receptor sequences come from an adult who was a healthcare worker with PCR-confirmed SARS-CoV-2 infection or an uninfected control (not recorded which).

The sample holds a few counts of this clonotype. The chain's CDR3 is CASSYWRGVGLDETQYF. CDR3 bases: TGCGCCAGCAGCTACTGGCGGGGAGTTGGATTAGATGAGACCCAGTACTTC. The rearrangement joins TRBV5-1 to TRBJ2-5; possible D gene TRBD2, 6 bases. Per germline, CDR1 SGHRS and CDR2 YFSETQ. CDR3 length: 17 residues. The V and J ends lost 3 bases and 5 bases respectively, with 23 bases between them.

This clonotype was counted at least ten times. This chain links TRBV5-1 with TRBJ1-5; possibly TRBD1 for D (6 bases). CDR1 is SGHRS and CDR2 is YFSETQ in the germline V gene. V was shortened by 1 base and J by 4 bases, with 9 bases between the two germline ends. The CDR3 has 14 residues. The DNA of the CDR3 is TGCGCCAGCAGCTTGACAGGGCCTAATCAGCCCCAGCATTTT. Translation gives CASSLTGPNQPQHF.